This T cell receptor beta chain was observed in a study of neurological immune-mediated disorders. Study observations and caveats: No CDR3 amino acid sequences were shared by expanded clones across subjects, suggesting private repertoires in all groups. Levels of TCR clonal expansion peaked in HTLV-1-associated myelopathy and reached their lowest in multiple sclerosis, under those of healthy controls.

This clonotype came up many times. No antigen is known for it. 5'RACE employing 10-nucleotide random UMIs yielded the cDNA. TCRdb recomputed calls from the 5' RACE reads with MiXCR, one row per CDR3 protein. The sample records about 29,000 distinct CDR3 sequences, about 12% being singletons. The study built unsorted libraries from 2 million PBMCs kept at -80 C. Deletions cut 1 base from V and 3 bases from J, with 12 bases between. The CDR3 runs 14 residues. Germline loops: CDR1 DFQATT, CDR2 SNEGSKA (reference sequence). This sequence was found in a man in his sixties in good health. The V and J genes are TRBV20-1 and TRBJ1-1, with a weak D call TRBD1 (6 bases). Material: PBMCs. The CDR3 nucleotides read TGCAGTGCTAGAGGAGTCTCAGGGGACACTGAAGCTTTCTTT. Translation: CSARGVSGDTEAFF.